The TCR beta chain under discussion was sequenced for a study of CD8 T cells in Susac syndrome. Random hexamers served to reverse transcribe roughly 0.5 to 1 ug RNA. It was immunoSEQ multiplex PCR that amplified TCR beta CDR3 across 54 Vbeta and 13 Jbeta. TCRdb reanalysed the immunoSEQ multiplex PCR reads using MiXCR and keeps one entry per CDR3 protein. The sample comprises 200,000 to 250,000 distinct CDR3 sequences, around nine tenths of which are singletons, and roughly 0.13% rests with the top ten. The V end was cut by 0 bases, the J end by 5 bases, with 11 bases between. In germline, CDR1 is ENHRY, CDR2 SYGVKD. The CDR3 runs 16 residues. The authors negatively isolated CD8+ and CD4+ T cells and FACS-enriched TEMRA cells.

This sequence was found in a human donor with multiple sclerosis. The chain has TRBV10-3 and TRBJ1-6; no firm D call. Sequenced input: CD8+ T cells from PBMCs. The CDR3 sequence: CAISESTAINNSPLHF. In DNA form, the CDR3 reads TGTGCCATCAGTGAGTCCACAGCTATCAATAATTCACCCCTCCACTTT.